This TCR beta chain was captured in a study of blood T cell repertoires in COVID-19. As for the study in general: T cells, B-cell-depleted T cells, or PBMCs provided the cDNA or gDNA that served as material.

The V segment lost 4 bases and the J segment 2 bases; nucleotides outside the gene matches: 4. Germline CDR1 is SGHNT and CDR2 is YYREEE (reference sequence). The CDR3 length is 14 residues. The assay was immunoSEQ multiplex PCR, and TCRdb's table has in-frame clones only and misses some. Of tens of thousands of clones in the sample, 88% are singletons; the top ten hold under 8%. The chain carries TRBV5-4 and TRBJ2-5; TRBD1 aligns across 8 bases. Sequenced sample: peripheral blood. This receptor was identified in a man between 60 and 75 years old with COVID-19, enrolled during active disease. The CDR3 loop is CASSLRTGQETQYF. The CDR3, as DNA: TGTGCCAGCAGCCTGAGGACAGGGCAAGAGACCCAGTACTTC.